The 15 T cell receptor beta chains below all came from one sample that was sequenced in a study of CD8+ T cells in alopecia areata (dated by TCRdb to the late 2010s). The time point tag for this specimen amounts to: baseline before oral tofacitinib. Library generation was performed with the immunoSEQ multiplex PCR assay. RNA was extracted from all samples and reverse transcribed into cDNA, which served as template for TCR sequencing. This is the immuneACCESS table as TCRdb keeps it, with only in-frame sequences that have V and J called. A part of the clones is gone; compared with another copy, unresolved V genes explain less than half, and the rest is unexplained. The sample table contains about 130,000 clones; only one count was recorded for about three fifths of them. The ten largest clones represent roughly 6.5% of the sample. Here the sequenced sample was CD4+ T cells sorted from blood, taken at week 0. The source of these receptors is a human donor with alopecia areata.

V usage is TRBV7-2 and J usage is TRBJ1-1; no definite D call. The CDR3 length is 14 residues. V was cut by 5 bases and J by 1 base, with 11 bases left in between. Germline V CDR1 and CDR2: SGHTA, FQGNSA. Here the CDR3 reads CASSRRAGNTEAFF. CDR3 nucleotides: TGTGCCAGCAGCCGGAGGGCGGGGAACACTGAAGCTTTCTTT. Based on the CDR3 plus reference TRBV7-2 and TRBJ1-1, the full variable domain is GAGVSQSPSNKVTEKGKDVELRCDPISGHTALYWYRQSLGQGLEFLIYFQGNSAPDKSGLPSDRFSAERTGGSVSTLTIQRTQQEDSAVYLCASSRRAGNTEAFFGQGTRLTVV.

This rearrangement joins TRBV29-1 to TRBJ1-5, with D perhaps TRBD1 (5 bases). V lost 5 bases to trimming and J lost 4 bases, with 15 bases between them. Germline assignment: CDR1 SQVTM and CDR2 ANQGSEA. The CDR3 covers 14 residues. The CDR3 protein is CSVSQGLGNQPQHF. Here the CDR3 DNA reads TGCAGCGTTAGTCAGGGCCTCGGAAATCAGCCCCAGCATTTT.

This chain links TRBV19 with TRBJ1-1; the D is unclear. CDR1 and CDR2 from the germline V gene are LNHDA and SQIVND (reference sequence). The CDR3 length is 12 residues. V was pared by 3 bases and J by 5 bases, with 7 bases between. CDR3 residues: CASSMGRTEAFF. The CDR3 coding sequence is TGTGCCAGTAGTATGGGTCGGACTGAAGCTTTCTTT.

This clone turned up a few times. In the same sample, other DNA sequences code for this CDR3. V and J are TRBV6-5 and TRBJ1-1; no clear D gene. In germline, CDR1 is MNHEY, CDR2 SVGAGI. The CDR3 is 14 residues long. V lost 6 bases to trimming and J lost 5 bases, with 16 bases between them. The CDR3 sequence is CASSSDTLGTEAFF. DNA for the CDR3: TGTGCCAGCAGCTCCGACACTCTGGGGACTGAAGCTTTCTTT.

The V gene is TRBV11-3, the J gene TRBJ2-1; no definite D call. The length of the CDR3 is 13 residues. Trimming cost V 0 bases and J 4 bases, with 4 bases left between them. The germline V gene has CDR1 SGHNT and CDR2 YENEEA. The CDR3 spells CASSLEAYNEQFF. The CDR3 DNA sequence: TGTGCCAGCAGCTTAGAAGCTTACAATGAGCAGTTCTTC.

The chain uses TRBV29-1 and TRBJ2-5; D gene ambiguous. V was clipped by 4 bases and J by 4 bases, with 10 bases between them. This CDR3 is built from 12 residues. From germline, CDR1 is SQVTM and CDR2 ANQGSEA. CDR3 loop: CSVVVSRETQYF. CDR3 sequence (DNA): TGCAGCGTTGTTGTGAGCAGAGAGACCCAGTACTTC.

The chain links TRBV29-1 to TRBJ1-2, with 10 positions matching TRBD1. Per the germline V gene, CDR1 is SQVTM and CDR2 is ANQGSEA. The CDR3 is made up of 11 amino acids. V shed 6 bases and J 7 bases; nucleotides not matched to a gene: 2. CDR3 amino acids: CSVGTGVGYTF. For the CDR3, the DNA is TGCAGCGTCGGGACAGGGGTTGGCTACACCTTC.

V is TRBV29-1 and J is TRBJ1-2; 7 bases map to TRBD1. V lost 4 bases and J lost 4; bases outside the gene matches: 6. The CDR3 consists of 13 residues. CDR1 and CDR2 (germline): SQVTM, ANQGSEA. The CDR3 loop reads CSVGRGEGYGYTF. CDR3 nucleotides: TGCAGCGTTGGCAGGGGGGAGGGCTATGGCTACACCTTC.

The chain joins TRBV6-5 to TRBJ1-1; D is uncertain. The V gene's germline CDR1 is MNHEY and CDR2 SVGAGI. Trimming shortened V by 6 bases and J by 4 bases, and 12 bases separated the two germline ends. The CDR3 extends over 13 amino acids. CDR3 DNA sequence: TGTGCCAGCAGGACAAGGGTGGGCACTGAAGCTTTCTTT. Its protein product is CASRTRVGTEAFF.

The chain joins TRBV25-1 to TRBJ1-2; D might be TRBD1 (5 bases). Trimming left V 5 bases short and J 6 bases short, with 22 bases between. Germline CDR1 is MGHDK and CDR2 is SYGVNS. There are 16 residues in the CDR3. For the CDR3, the DNA is TGTGCCAGCAGTTCTGGGGGGAAGCTTTTCGGAGATGGCTACACCTTC. It encodes CASSSGGKLFGDGYTF.

The V call is TRBV15, the J call TRBJ2-3, with D possibly TRBD2 on 6 matching bases. Germline loops: CDR1 LNHNV, CDR2 YYDKDF (reference sequence). The CDR3 covers 15 residues. V was trimmed by 1 base and J by 3 bases, leaving 11 bases between them. The chain's CDR3 is CATSRVPGVTDTQYF. The DNA of the CDR3 is TGTGCCACCAGCAGAGTTCCGGGGGTAACAGATACGCAGTATTTT.

The chain carries TRBV2 and TRBJ2-2; TRBD1 agrees at 8 bases. The CDR3 runs 15 residues. Germline CDR1 is SNHLY and CDR2 is FYNNEI. Trimming cost V 6 bases and J 11 bases; bases outside gene matches: 14. This CDR3 is CASRGGLQDREELFF. The CDR3 region has the DNA TGTGCCAGCAGGGGGGGTCTGCAGGACAGGGAAGAGCTGTTTTTT.

The chain combines TRBV2 with TRBJ1-5; D ambiguous. Germline CDR1 is SNHLY and CDR2 is FYNNEI. The length of the CDR3 is 12 residues. Trimming took off 7 bases at V and 0 bases at J, with 4 bases between the two ends. CDR3 bases: TGTGCCAGCACCTATAGCAATCAGCCCCAGCATTTT. It codes for CASTYSNQPQHF.

This clone showed up just a few times. The chain employs TRBV20-1 and TRBJ1-1; D call uncertain. Germline V gives CDR1 DFQATT, CDR2 SNEGSKA (reference sequence). CDR3 length equals 10 residues. Deletions cut 6 bases from V and 6 bases from J, with 8 bases between. CDR3 protein: CSAPGSEAFF. The CDR3 bases are TGCAGTGCACCCGGGTCTGAAGCTTTCTTT.

The chain recombines TRBV15 with TRBJ2-2; TRBD1 agrees at 12 bases. This CDR3 has 19 amino acids. Per germline, CDR1 LNHNV and CDR2 YYDKDF (reference sequence). With V trimmed by 0 bases and J by 7 bases, 12 bases remained unmatched. CDR3 sequence (DNA): TGTGCCACCAGCAGAGAGGGTACCGGGACAGGGGGCGAAGGCGGGGAGCTGTTTTTT. Amino acid sequence: CATSREGTGTGGEGGELFF.